The 26 T cell receptor beta chains listed next were all sequenced from one sample in a study of post-analysis software for immune sequencing data. Antigens for these TCRs are unknown. Study-wide points: Elevated frequency relative to controls characterized roughly 5 TRBV segments in patients, TRBV5-6, TRBV5-1 and TRBV20-1 among them.

Unique molecular identifiers had been added to the TCR beta cDNA libraries. MiXCR was run by TCRdb on the PCR reads, yielding one entry per CDR3 protein. The sample comprises roughly 650,000 distinct CDR3 sequences, 55% to 60% of which are singletons, and about 10% rests with the top ten. The material sequenced was blood. These receptors originate from a girl aged 2 to 9 with multiple sclerosis.

This sequence joins TRBV7-2 and TRBJ2-5; D uncertain. The J call is doubtful: the DNA matches TRBJ2-7 better. Germline V gene sequence: CDR1 SGHTA, CDR2 FQGNSA. The CDR3 length is 15 residues. The chain's CDR3 is CASSNRSSAGYEQYF. As DNA, the CDR3 is TGTGCCAGCAGCAACCGATCCTCCGCTGGCTACGAGCAGTACTTC.

The chain has TRBV10-3 and TRBJ2-1, with D perhaps being TRBD1 or TRBD2 (5 bases each). V shed 6 bases and J shed 5 bases, with 11 bases lying between them. Per germline, CDR1 ENHRY and CDR2 SYGVKD. The CDR3 loop spans 13 amino acids. The CDR3 reads CAIRTGTDNEQFF. DNA for the CDR3: TGTGCCATCAGGACTGGGACCGACAATGAGCAGTTCTTC.

This rearrangement joins TRBV7-2 to TRBJ2-1; the match to TRBD2 covers 8 bases. The V and J ends lost 5 bases and 4 bases, in that order; junction bases with no gene match: 16. The CDR3 contains 18 residues. The V gene's germline CDR1 is SGHTA and CDR2 FQGNSA. The CDR3 sequence is CASSALPPGLGGYNEQFF. In nucleotides, the CDR3 is TGTGCCAGCAGCGCCCTTCCCCCGGGACTAGGGGGGTACAATGAGCAGTTCTTC. The complete variable domain, with remaining parts taken from reference TRBV7-2 and TRBJ2-1, reads GAGVSQSPSNKVTEKGKDVELRCDPISGHTALYWYRQSLGQGLEFLIYFQGNSAPDKSGLPSDRFSAERTGGSVSTLTIQRTQQEDSAVYLCASSALPPGLGGYNEQFFGPGTRLTVL.

The chain is built from TRBV10-3 and TRBJ2-3; D not resolved. V was pared by 11 bases and J by 2 bases, with 17 bases between. This CDR3 has 14 residues. In germline, CDR1 is ENHRY, CDR2 SYGVKD. This chain's CDR3 is CAAVHDSSTDTQYF. The CDR3 DNA sequence: TGTGCCGCTGTACACGATTCGTCCACAGATACGCAGTATTTT.

The chain joins TRBV5-5 to TRBJ2-5, with 10 bases matching TRBD1. CDR1 is SGHKS, CDR2 YYEKEE, per germline (reference sequence). The CDR3 is 14 residues long. Losses at the gene ends were 6 bases for V and 5 bases for J; bases not matched to a gene: 7. The DNA of the CDR3 is TGTGCCAGCATCCCGGACAGGGGGAGGGAGACCCAGTACTTC. Protein sequence: CASIPDRGRETQYF.

V usage is TRBV11-2 and J usage is TRBJ2-6; 9 bases align to TRBD1. This CDR3 has 19 residues. Looked up from germline, CDR1 is SGHAT and CDR2 is FQNNGV. The V and J ends lost 3 bases and 0 bases, in that order; junction bases with no gene match: 9. CDR3 residues: CASSFYRDRVYSGANVLTF. For the CDR3, the DNA is TGTGCCAGCAGCTTTTACCGGGACAGGGTTTACTCTGGGGCCAACGTCCTGACTTTC.

The chain links TRBV27 to TRBJ1-5, with a tentative D call TRBD1 (5 bases). V lost 4 bases to trimming and J lost 4 bases, with 14 bases between them. The CDR3 extends over 15 amino acids. The germline CDR1 and CDR2 sequences are MNHEY and SMNVEV (reference sequence). CDR3 protein: CASSSIDSSNQPQHF. The CDR3 DNA reads as TGTGCCAGCAGTTCGATAGACAGTTCAAATCAGCCCCAGCATTTT.

This clonotype was detected once. The chain joins TRBV10-3 to TRBJ2-7, with D perhaps matching TRBD2 (6 bases). The CDR3 is made up of 15 amino acids. V lost 3 bases, J lost 3 bases, and 15 bases lay in between. The V gene's germline CDR1 is ENHRY and CDR2 SYGVKD. CDR3 in amino acids: CAISDEPGVNYEQYF. The CDR3 bases are TGTGCCATCAGTGATGAGCCGGGGGTGAACTACGAGCAGTACTTC.

V usage is TRBV29-1 and J usage is TRBJ2-5, with D unclear. Gene TRBJ2-7 matches the end of the DNA better, so the J call may be wrong. Germline values: CDR1 SQVTM, CDR2 ANQGSEA. The CDR3 runs 12 residues. CDR3 nucleotides: TGCAGCGTTGAAGACCCGAATTACGAGCAGTACTTC. Translation: CSVEDPNYEQYF.

The J gene is TRBJ2-5, the V gene TRBV12-3 or TRBV12-4; D remains unclear. The CDR3 has 13 residues. Trimming removed 7 bases from V and 2 bases from J, with 11 bases in between. DNA of the CDR3: TGTGCCAGCACGCTATCAGCTCAAGAGACCCAGTACTTC. Encoded protein: CASTLSAQETQYF.

V and J are TRBV20-1 and TRBJ1-1; no clear D gene. This CDR3 is built from 11 residues. Trimming cost V 8 bases and J 1 base, with 8 bases left between them. Germline CDR1 and CDR2: DFQATT and SNEGSKA (reference sequence). In nucleotides, the CDR3 is TGCAGTTTTGAAGCGAACACTGAAGCTTTCTTT. Its protein is CSFEANTEAFF.

In this sample, this clonotype turned up once. This chain links TRBV3-1 with TRBJ2-1, with 7 bases that match TRBD2. The trim removed 1 base at V and 9 bases at J, leaving 12 bases unmatched. The CDR3 runs 16 residues. Germline values: CDR1 LGHDT, CDR2 YNNKEL (reference sequence). The DNA of the CDR3 is TGTGCCAGCAGCCAAGGAGCGGGACCCCTTGGAGGTGAGCAGTTCTTC. This encodes CASSQGAGPLGGEQFF.

The chain has TRBV3-1 and TRBJ2-7; possible D gene TRBD1, 6 bases. The CDR3 consists of 14 residues. Trimming cost V 4 bases and J 5 bases, with 15 bases left between them. The germline CDR1 and CDR2 sequences are LGHDT and YNNKEL (reference sequence). As DNA, the CDR3 is TGTGCCAGCAGCCCAACCCAGGGGCGAGACGAGCAGTACTTC. Its protein is CASSPTQGRDEQYF.

This clonotype was seen a handful of times. The gene calls are TRBV6-1 and TRBJ2-7; D not resolved. The CDR3 runs 14 residues. Germline lookup yields CDR1 MNHNS and CDR2 SASEGT. The V gene lost 6 bases and the J gene lost 5 bases, with 17 bases spanning the gap. The CDR3 DNA reads as TGTGCCAGCAGGGATTTGTCGAGTTCCCACGAGCAGTACTTC. It codes for CASRDLSSSHEQYF.

The chain recombines TRBV12-3 or TRBV12-4 with TRBJ2-3; unclear D gene. V lost 1 base and J lost 4, with 6 bases in between. The CDR3 contains 13 residues. For the CDR3, the DNA is TGTGCCAGCAGTTTAGTGCCAGCAGATACGCAGTATTTT. Its protein product is CASSLVPADTQYF.

This rearrangement joins TRBV5-1 to TRBJ2-7; the D gene is possibly TRBD1 (6 bases). The CDR3 length is 16 residues. Between the trimmed V and J ends, which lost 4 bases and 2 bases, there was a span of 19 bases. The germline CDR1 and CDR2 sequences are SGHRS and YFSETQ. The CDR3, as DNA: TGCGCCAGCAGCCAGGGGCCCGAGACAGGAGCCTACGAGCAGTACTTC. Translation: CASSQGPETGAYEQYF.

The gene calls are TRBV2 and TRBJ2-7; TRBD2 aligns across 15 bases. The CDR3 has 17 residues. In germline, CDR1 is SNHLY, CDR2 FYNNEI. V lost 4 bases and J lost 5; bases outside the gene matches: 9. Written as DNA, the CDR3 is TGTGCCAGCAGTGGGACTAGCGGGAGGGCCGGTACGGACGAGCAGTACTTC. Amino acid sequence: CASSGTSGRAGTDEQYF.

This chain links TRBV10-3 with TRBJ2-2; 13 bases line up with TRBD2. Germline assignment: CDR1 ENHRY and CDR2 SYGVKD. The CDR3 is 17 amino acids. J gave up 2 bases and V 10 bases, and 10 bases lay outside the gene matches. The chain's CDR3 is CATRRTSGGLNTGELFF. Here the CDR3 DNA reads TGTGCCACCCGCCGGACTAGCGGGGGCCTAAACACCGGGGAGCTGTTTTTT.

Points on this clonotype: No conserved phenylalanine or tryptophan ends this CDR3, so it is likely a read error. The rearrangement uses TRBV5-1 and TRBJ2-4; TRBD2 might be the D (6 bases). V was clipped by 0 bases and J by 6 bases, with 13 bases between them. Germline assignment: CDR1 SGHRS and CDR2 YFSETQ. The CDR3 is made up of 15 amino acids. DNA of the CDR3: TGCGCCAGCAGCTTGGTAGCTAGCGTTGCAAACATTCAGTACGTC. It codes for CASSLVASVANIQYV.

This rearrangement joins TRBV7-2 to TRBJ2-3, with D possibly matching TRBD2 (6 bases). The germline CDR1 and CDR2 sequences are SGHTA and FQGNSA. The CDR3 has 14 residues. V was clipped by 5 bases and J by 5 bases, with 14 bases between them. The CDR3 region has the DNA TGTGCCAGCAGCCTTACCCCCGGGGGAGATACGCAGTATTTT. This encodes CASSLTPGGDTQYF.

The chain couples TRBV7-3 to TRBJ1-1, with D perhaps TRBD1 (5 bases). Between the trimmed V and J ends, which lost 0 bases and 4 bases, there was a span of 9 bases. The CDR3 totals 14 residues. Per germline, CDR1 SGHTA and CDR2 FQGTGA. CDR3 loop: CASSLTAGSTEAFF. DNA for the CDR3: TGTGCCAGCAGCTTAACGGCAGGGTCCACTGAAGCTTTCTTT.

The J gene is TRBJ1-1, the V gene TRBV7-9, with 8 bases lining up with TRBD1. Germline V lookup: CDR1 SEHNR, CDR2 FQNEAQ (reference sequence). The CDR3 covers 16 residues. V lost 1 base to trimming and J lost 0 bases; unmatched junction nucleotides: 4. CDR3 coding DNA: TGTGCCAGCAGCTTAGGTCAGGGGGCGATGAACACTGAAGCTTTCTTT. Amino acid sequence: CASSLGQGAMNTEAFF.

This rearrangement joins TRBV20-1 to TRBJ2-1; no clear D gene. In germline, CDR1 is DFQATT, CDR2 SNEGSKA (reference sequence). Trimming shortened V by 5 bases and J by 0 bases, and 11 bases separated the two germline ends. The CDR3 spans 14 residues. This CDR3 is CSARTWDSYNEQFF. In DNA, the CDR3 is TGCAGTGCTCGAACATGGGACTCCTACAATGAGCAGTTCTTC.

The V call is TRBV29-1, the J call TRBJ2-7; TRBD1 matches 9 bases. The CDR3 consists of 15 residues. Germline lookup yields CDR1 SQVTM and CDR2 ANQGSEA. V lost 8 bases to trimming and J lost 4 bases; unmatched junction nucleotides: 15. The CDR3 region has the DNA TGCAGCCGCGCCACGTGGGGACAGGGAGCATACGAGCAGTACTTC. Amino acid sequence: CSRATWGQGAYEQYF.

The chain uses TRBV28 and TRBJ1-5; perhaps TRBD1 as D (6 bases). CDR3 size: 16 residues. The V end was cut by 2 bases, the J end by 0 bases, with 11 bases between. Germline V lookup: CDR1 MDHEN, CDR2 SYDVKM. The CDR3 here is CASSLPQGLSNQPQHF. The CDR3 nucleotides read TGTGCCAGCAGTTTACCACAGGGACTTAGCAATCAGCCCCAGCATTTT.

The rearrangement joins TRBV10-3 to TRBJ2-1, with TRBD2 matching over 9 bases. J gave up 6 bases and V 5 bases, and 17 bases lay outside the gene matches. This CDR3 is 18 amino acids long. Germline V lookup: CDR1 ENHRY, CDR2 SYGVKD. CDR3 sequence (DNA): TGTGCCATCAGTAAAATAGCGGGAGACGCACTCAGAACCAATGAGCAGTTCTTC. Its protein is CAISKIAGDALRTNEQFF.